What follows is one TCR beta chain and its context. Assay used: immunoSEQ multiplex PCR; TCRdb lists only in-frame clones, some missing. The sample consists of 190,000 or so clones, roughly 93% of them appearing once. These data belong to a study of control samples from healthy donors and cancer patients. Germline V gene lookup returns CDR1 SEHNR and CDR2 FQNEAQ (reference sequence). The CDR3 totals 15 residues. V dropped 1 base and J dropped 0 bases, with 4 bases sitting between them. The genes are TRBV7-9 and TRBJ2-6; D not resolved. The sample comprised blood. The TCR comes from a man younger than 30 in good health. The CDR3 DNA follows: TGTGCCAGCAGCTTAGGATACTCTGGGGCCAACGTCCTGACTTTC. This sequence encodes CASSLGYSGANVLTF.